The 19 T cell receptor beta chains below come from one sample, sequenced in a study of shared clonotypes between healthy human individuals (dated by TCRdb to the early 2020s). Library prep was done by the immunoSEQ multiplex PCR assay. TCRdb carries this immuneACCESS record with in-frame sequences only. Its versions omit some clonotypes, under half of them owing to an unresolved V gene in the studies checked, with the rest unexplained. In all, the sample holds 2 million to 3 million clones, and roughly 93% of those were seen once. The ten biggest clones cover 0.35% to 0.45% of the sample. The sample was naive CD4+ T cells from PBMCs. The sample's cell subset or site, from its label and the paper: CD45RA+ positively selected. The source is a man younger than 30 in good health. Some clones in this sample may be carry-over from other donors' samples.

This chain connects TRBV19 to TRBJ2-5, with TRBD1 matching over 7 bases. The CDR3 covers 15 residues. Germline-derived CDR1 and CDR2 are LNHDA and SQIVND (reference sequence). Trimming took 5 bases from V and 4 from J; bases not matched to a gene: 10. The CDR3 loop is CASSASDRDRETQYF. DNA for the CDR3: TGTGCCAGTAGTGCCTCTGACAGGGACCGAGAGACCCAGTACTTC.

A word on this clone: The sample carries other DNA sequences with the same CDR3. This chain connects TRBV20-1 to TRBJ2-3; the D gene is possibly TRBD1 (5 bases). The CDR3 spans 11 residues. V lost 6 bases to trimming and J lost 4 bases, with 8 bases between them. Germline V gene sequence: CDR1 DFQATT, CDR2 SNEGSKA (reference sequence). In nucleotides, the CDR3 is TGCAGTGCAAAAGGGGCAGATACGCAGTATTTT. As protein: CSAKGADTQYF.

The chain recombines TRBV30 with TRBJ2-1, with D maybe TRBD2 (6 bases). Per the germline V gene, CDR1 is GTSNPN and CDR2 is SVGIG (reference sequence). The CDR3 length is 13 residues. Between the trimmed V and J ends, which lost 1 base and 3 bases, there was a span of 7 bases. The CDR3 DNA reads TGTGCCTGGAGTGGGAGGGTCTACAATGAGCAGTTCTTC. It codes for CAWSGRVYNEQFF. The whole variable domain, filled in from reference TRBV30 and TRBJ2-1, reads SQTIHQWPATLVQPVGSPLSLECTVEGTSNPNLYWYRQAAGRGLQLLFYSVGIGQISSEVPQNLSASRPQDRQFILSSKKLLLSDSGFYLCAWSGRVYNEQFFGPGTRLTVL.

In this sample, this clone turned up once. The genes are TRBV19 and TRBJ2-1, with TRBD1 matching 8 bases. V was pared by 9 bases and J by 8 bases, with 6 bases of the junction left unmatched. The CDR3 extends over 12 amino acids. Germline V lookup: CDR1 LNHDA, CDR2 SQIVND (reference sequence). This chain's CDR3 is CASRDRPHEQFF. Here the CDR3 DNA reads TGTGCCAGCCGGGACAGGCCCCATGAGCAGTTCTTC.

The CDR3 DNA follows: TGTGCCAGCAGCCCGTTACAGATTAACTATGGCTACACCTTC. Translated: CASSPLQINYGYTF. The rearrangement links TRBV5-4 to TRBJ1-2, with D unclear. CDR1 SGHNT and CDR2 YYREEE come from the germline V gene (reference sequence). With 4 bases removed from V and 1 base from J, the gap between germline ends came to 11 bases. The CDR3 has 14 amino acids. Based on the CDR3 plus reference TRBV5-4 and TRBJ1-2, the full variable domain is ETGVTQSPTHLIKTRGQQVTLRCSSQSGHNTVSWYQQALGQGPQFIFQYYREEENGRGNFPPRFSGLQFPNYSSELNVNALELDDSALYLCASSPLQINYGYTFGSGTRLTVV.

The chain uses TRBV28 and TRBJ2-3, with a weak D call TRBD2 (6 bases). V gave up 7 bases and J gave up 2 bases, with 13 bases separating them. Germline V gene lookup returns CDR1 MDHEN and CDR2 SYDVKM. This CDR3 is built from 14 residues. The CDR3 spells CASKNGGNTDTQYF. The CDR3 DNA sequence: TGTGCCAGCAAAAATGGGGGGAACACAGATACGCAGTATTTT.

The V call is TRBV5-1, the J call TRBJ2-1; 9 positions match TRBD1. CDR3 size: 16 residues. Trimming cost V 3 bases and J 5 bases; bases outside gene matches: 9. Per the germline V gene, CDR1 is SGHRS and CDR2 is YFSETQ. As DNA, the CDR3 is TGCGCCAGCAGCTACGCCGGGACAGGGACGAACAATGAGCAGTTCTTC. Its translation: CASSYAGTGTNNEQFF. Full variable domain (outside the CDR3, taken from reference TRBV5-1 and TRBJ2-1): KAGVTQTPRYLIKTRGQQVTLSCSPISGHRSVSWYQQTPGQGLQFLFEYFSETQRNKGNFPGRFSGRQFSNSRSEMNVSTLELGDSALYLCASSYAGTGTNNEQFFGPGTRLTVL.

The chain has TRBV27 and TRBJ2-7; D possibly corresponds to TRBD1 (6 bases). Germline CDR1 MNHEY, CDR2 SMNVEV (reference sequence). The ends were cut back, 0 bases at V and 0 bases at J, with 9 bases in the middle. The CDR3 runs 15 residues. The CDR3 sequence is CASSLSGTTSYEQYF. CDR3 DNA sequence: TGTGCCAGCAGTTTATCCGGGACAACCTCCTACGAGCAGTACTTC.

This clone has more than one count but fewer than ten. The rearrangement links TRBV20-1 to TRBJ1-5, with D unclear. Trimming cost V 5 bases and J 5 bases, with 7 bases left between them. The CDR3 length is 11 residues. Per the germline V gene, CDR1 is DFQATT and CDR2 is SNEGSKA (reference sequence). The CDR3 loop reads CSAGRHQPQHF. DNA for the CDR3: TGCAGTGCTGGACGACATCAGCCCCAGCATTTT.

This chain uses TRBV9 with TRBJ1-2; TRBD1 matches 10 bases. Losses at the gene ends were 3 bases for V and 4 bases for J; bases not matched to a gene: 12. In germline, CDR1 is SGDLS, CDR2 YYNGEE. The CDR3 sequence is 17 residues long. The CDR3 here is CASSEGPDRGRFYGYTF. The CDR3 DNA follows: TGTGCCAGCAGCGAGGGGCCAGACAGGGGGCGCTTCTATGGCTACACCTTC. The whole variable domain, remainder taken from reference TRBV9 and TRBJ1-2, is DSGVTQTPKHLITATGQRVTLRCSPRSGDLSVYWYQQSLDQGLQFLIQYYNGEERAKGNILERFSAQQFPDLHSELNLSSLELGDSALYFCASSEGPDRGRFYGYTFGSGTRLTVV.

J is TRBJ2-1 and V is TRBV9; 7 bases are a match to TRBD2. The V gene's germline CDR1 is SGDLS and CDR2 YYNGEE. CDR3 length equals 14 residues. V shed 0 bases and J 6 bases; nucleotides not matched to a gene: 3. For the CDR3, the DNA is TGTGCCAGCAGCGTAGTGCCTAGCGGCAATGAGCAGTTCTTC. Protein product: CASSVVPSGNEQFF.

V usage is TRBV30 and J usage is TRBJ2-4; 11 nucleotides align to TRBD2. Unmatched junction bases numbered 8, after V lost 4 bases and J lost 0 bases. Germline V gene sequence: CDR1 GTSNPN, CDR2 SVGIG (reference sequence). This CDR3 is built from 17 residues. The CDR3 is CAWIPRLAGLAKNIQYF. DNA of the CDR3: TGTGCCTGGATACCACGACTAGCGGGGTTAGCCAAAAACATTCAGTACTTC.

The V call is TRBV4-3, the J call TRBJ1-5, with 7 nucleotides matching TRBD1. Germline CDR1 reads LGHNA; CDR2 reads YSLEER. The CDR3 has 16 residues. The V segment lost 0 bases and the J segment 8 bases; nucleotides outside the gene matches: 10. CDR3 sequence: CASSQDHDRVGKPQHF. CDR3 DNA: TGCGCCAGCAGCCAAGATCACGACAGGGTAGGGAAGCCCCAGCATTTT.

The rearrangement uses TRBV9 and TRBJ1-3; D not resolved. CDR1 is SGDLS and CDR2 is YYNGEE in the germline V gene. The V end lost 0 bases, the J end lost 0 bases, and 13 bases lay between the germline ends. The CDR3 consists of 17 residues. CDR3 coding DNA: TGTGCCAGCAGCGTAGTTCCCCCCGGACCCTCTGGAAACACCATATATTTT. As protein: CASSVVPPGPSGNTIYF.

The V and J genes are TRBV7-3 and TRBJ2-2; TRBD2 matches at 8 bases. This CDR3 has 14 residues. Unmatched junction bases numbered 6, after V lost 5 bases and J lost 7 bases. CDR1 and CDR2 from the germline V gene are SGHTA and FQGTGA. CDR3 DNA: TGTGCCAGCAGCCCCGGGGGGGCCGGCGGGGAGCTGTTTTTT. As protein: CASSPGGAGGELFF.

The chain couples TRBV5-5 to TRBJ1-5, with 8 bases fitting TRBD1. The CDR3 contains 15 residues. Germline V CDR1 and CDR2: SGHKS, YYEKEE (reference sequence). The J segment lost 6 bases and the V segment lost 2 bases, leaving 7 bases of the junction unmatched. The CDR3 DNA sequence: TGTGCCAGCAGCTTTGGGGCAGGGGGCAGTCAGCCCCAGCATTTT. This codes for CASSFGAGGSQPQHF.

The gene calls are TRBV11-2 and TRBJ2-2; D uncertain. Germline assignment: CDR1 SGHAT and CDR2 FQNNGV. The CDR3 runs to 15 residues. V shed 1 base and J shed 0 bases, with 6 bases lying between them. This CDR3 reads CASSLGNANTGELFF. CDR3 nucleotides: TGTGCCAGCAGCTTAGGCAATGCGAACACCGGGGAGCTGTTTTTT.

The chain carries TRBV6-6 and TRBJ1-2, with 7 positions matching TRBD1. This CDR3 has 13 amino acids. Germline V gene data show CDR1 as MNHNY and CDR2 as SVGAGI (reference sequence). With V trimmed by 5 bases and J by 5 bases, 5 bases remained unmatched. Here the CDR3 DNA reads TGTGCCAGCAGTCCCGAGGGGGCGTATGGCTACACCTTC. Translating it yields CASSPEGAYGYTF.

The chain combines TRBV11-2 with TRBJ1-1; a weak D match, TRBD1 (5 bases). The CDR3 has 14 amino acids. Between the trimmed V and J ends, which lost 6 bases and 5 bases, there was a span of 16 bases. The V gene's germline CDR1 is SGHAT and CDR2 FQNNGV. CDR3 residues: CASRRSGEGTEAFF. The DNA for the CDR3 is TGTGCCAGCAGGCGTTCGGGGGAGGGGACTGAAGCTTTCTTT.